A single sample is the source of the 32 T cell receptor beta chains below, sequenced in a study of blood T cell repertoires in COVID-19. The protocol was immunoSEQ multiplex PCR, while the TCRdb copy is restricted to in-frame clones and leaves out a portion. In the table there are 180,000 or so clones, approximately 87% of which are singletons. Sequences were obtained from peripheral blood. All receptors derive from an older woman with COVID-19, enrolled during active disease.

A word on this clone: A read error may explain this, as a much larger clone is one base away. The chain carries TRBV9 and TRBJ2-6; no reliable D call. The CDR3 runs 14 residues. CDR1 is SGDLS and CDR2 is YYNGEE in the germline V gene. Trimming shortened V by 2 bases and J by 0 bases, and 3 bases separated the two germline ends. This chain's CDR3 is CASSVYSGANVLTF. The CDR3 coding sequence is TGTGCCAGCAGCGTTTACTCTGGGGCCAACGTCCTGACTTTC.

CDR3 amino acids: CASSQNLAGGNQPQHF. The CDR3 region has the DNA TGCGCCAGCAGCCAAAATCTGGCAGGGGGCAATCAGCCCCAGCATTTT. The V call is TRBV4-1, the J call TRBJ1-5, with a weak D call TRBD1 (6 bases). Deletions cut 2 bases from V and 2 bases from J, with 13 bases between. The CDR3 is 16 residues long. Germline CDR1 reads MGHRA; CDR2 reads YSYEKL.

This clone has just a few counts. The V and J genes are TRBV7-2 and TRBJ1-1, with TRBD1 identical over 7 bases. CDR1 is SGHTA, CDR2 FQGNSA, per germline. The CDR3 has 12 amino acids. Trimming at V came to 6 bases and at J to 10 bases, leaving 8 bases not matched to a gene. The CDR3 coding sequence is TGTGCCAGCAGGAGGGACAGTCTCGGAGCTTTCTTT. As protein: CASRRDSLGAFF.

The chain has TRBV6-5 and TRBJ2-7, with TRBD1 identical over 8 bases. The CDR3 runs to 15 residues. The trim removed 2 bases at V and 3 bases at J, leaving 6 bases unmatched. Per germline, CDR1 MNHEY and CDR2 SVGAGI. CDR3 nucleotide sequence: TGTGCCAGCAGTTACGAGGGGACAGGCCTCTACGAGCAGTACTTC. It codes for CASSYEGTGLYEQYF.

This clone was seen only a few times. The sample carries other DNA sequences with the same CDR3. The V gene is TRBV28, the J gene TRBJ2-7; a weak D match, TRBD1 (5 bases). The germline V gene encodes CDR1 MDHEN and CDR2 SYDVKM. The V gene lost 2 bases and the J gene lost 4 bases, with 6 bases spanning the gap. The CDR3 extends over 12 amino acids. Here the CDR3 reads CASSLQGYEQYF. For the CDR3, the DNA is TGTGCCAGCAGTTTACAGGGTTACGAGCAGTACTTC.

This clone has only a few counts. V and J are TRBV4-1 and TRBJ1-6; D uncertain. Trimming took 6 bases from V and 0 from J, leaving 6 bases between them. The CDR3 loop spans 14 amino acids. Germline CDR1 MGHRA, CDR2 YSYEKL. CDR3 sequence reads: CASRPGSYNSPLHF. DNA of the CDR3: TGCGCCAGCAGACCCGGCTCCTATAATTCACCCCTCCACTTT.

This clone was counted a single time. The V call is TRBV13, the J call TRBJ1-1, with 7 bases lining up with TRBD1. V dropped 6 bases and J dropped 5; count of bases not matched to a gene: 9. Germline lookup yields CDR1 PRHDT and CDR2 FYEKMQ (reference sequence). The CDR3 contains 14 residues. The CDR3 nucleotides read TGTGCCAGCAGTCGTACACAGGGGCCGACTGAAGCTTTCTTT. Residues: CASSRTQGPTEAFF. The entire variable domain, with the rest obtained from reference TRBV13 and TRBJ1-1, is as follows: AAGVIQSPRHLIKEKRETATLKCYPIPRHDTVYWYQQGPGQDPQFLISFYEKMQSDKGSIPDRFSAQQFSDYHSELNMSSLELGDSALYFCASSRTQGPTEAFFGQGTRLTVV.

This sequence joins TRBV30 and TRBJ1-2, with unresolved D. This CDR3 has 13 amino acids. V shed 2 bases and J shed 5 bases, with 12 bases lying between them. Germline loops: CDR1 GTSNPN, CDR2 SVGIG (reference sequence). CDR3 sequence (DNA): TGTGCCTGGAGTAGAGGCGGCCAATATGGCTACACCTTC. Amino acid sequence: CAWSRGGQYGYTF.

The V call is TRBV6-4, the J call TRBJ2-7, with D perhaps TRBD2 (6 bases). Per germline, CDR1 MRHNA and CDR2 SNTAGT. The CDR3 spans 13 residues. Trimming took off 3 bases at V and 6 bases at J, with 12 bases between the two ends. The DNA of the CDR3 is TGTGCCAGCAGTGATCCGACTAGTGGCGAGCAGTACTTC. Residues: CASSDPTSGEQYF.

This clone was counted once. V usage is TRBV11-2 and J usage is TRBJ2-5; 13 bases agree with TRBD2. Germline-derived CDR1 and CDR2 are SGHAT and FQNNGV. J gave up 5 bases and V 5 bases, and 8 bases lay outside the gene matches. The CDR3 totals 16 residues. The CDR3, as DNA: TGTGCCAGCAGCCTAGGGCAGACTAGCGGGAGGGAGACCCAGTACTTC. This translates into CASSLGQTSGRETQYF. Full variable domain (rest looked up from reference TRBV11-2 and TRBJ2-5): EAGVAQSPRYKIIEKRQSVAFWCNPISGHATLYWYQQILGQGPKLLIQFQNNGVVDDSQLPKDRFSAERLKGVDSTLKIQPAKLEDSAVYLCASSLGQTSGRETQYFGPGTRLLVL.

CDR3 sequence reads: CASSPWGEFHYEQYF. DNA of the CDR3: TGTGCCAGCAGCCCGTGGGGGGAGTTCCACTACGAGCAGTACTTC. The rearrangement links TRBV13 to TRBJ2-7, with TRBD2 as a possible D gene (6 bases). Germline V CDR1 and CDR2: PRHDT, FYEKMQ (reference sequence). The CDR3 consists of 15 residues. V was cut by 5 bases and J by 3 bases, with 17 bases left in between.

The chain has TRBV5-1 and TRBJ1-2, with D possibly being TRBD1 (5 bases). The CDR3 runs to 12 residues. Between the trimmed V and J ends, which lost 4 bases and 5 bases, there was a span of 9 bases. Germline lookup yields CDR1 SGHRS and CDR2 YFSETQ. The CDR3, as DNA: TGCGCCAGCAGCCCGGGGACTTATGGCTACACCTTC. Amino acid sequence: CASSPGTYGYTF.

This sequence joins TRBV5-6 and TRBJ1-2; no clear D. The CDR3 loop spans 11 amino acids. Germline values: CDR1 SGHDT, CDR2 YYEEEE. V lost 0 bases and J 8 bases, leaving 5 bases between the germline ends. CDR3 residues: CASSLGGGYTF. In DNA form, the CDR3 reads TGTGCCAGCAGCTTGGGAGGAGGCTACACCTTC.

The chain couples TRBV28 to TRBJ1-2; 8 bases are shared with TRBD1. V shed 6 bases and J 4 bases; nucleotides not matched to a gene: 4. The CDR3 runs to 13 residues. Germline values: CDR1 MDHEN, CDR2 SYDVKM. CDR3 region: CASRPGQVYGYTF. CDR3 DNA: TGTGCCAGCAGACCGGGACAGGTCTATGGCTACACCTTC.

V is TRBV24-1 and J is TRBJ2-1; 10 nucleotides agree with TRBD1. CDR1 KGHDR and CDR2 SFDVKD come from the germline V gene. The length of the CDR3 is 16 residues. Trimming removed 5 bases from V and 4 bases from J; junction bases left unmatched: 7. The CDR3, as DNA: TGTGCCACCAGTGCCAACGGGACAGGGGTGTACAATGAGCAGTTCTTC. As protein: CATSANGTGVYNEQFF.

The rearrangement links TRBV27 to TRBJ1-5; 9 bases are shared with TRBD1. Looked up from germline, CDR1 is MNHEY and CDR2 is SMNVEV (reference sequence). CDR3 length: 14 residues. Trimming at V came to 4 bases and at J to 7 bases, leaving 5 bases not matched to a gene. The CDR3 DNA follows: TGTGCCAGCAGTTCTACAGGGGGCGGGCAGCCCCAGCATTTT. Its translation: CASSSTGGGQPQHF.

The V and J genes are TRBV5-1 and TRBJ1-6, with 9 bases aligning to TRBD1. Trimming took 0 bases from V and 7 from J; bases not matched to a gene: 11. CDR3 size: 18 residues. Looked up from germline, CDR1 is SGHRS and CDR2 is YFSETQ. CDR3 amino acids: CASSLEGPGQGPNSPLHF. In DNA form, the CDR3 reads TGCGCCAGCAGCTTGGAAGGCCCAGGACAGGGGCCCAATTCACCCCTCCACTTT.

The chain carries TRBV7-8 and TRBJ2-7; D ambiguous. Looked up from germline, CDR1 is SGHVS and CDR2 is FQNEAQ. The CDR3 sequence is 14 residues long. The germline V and J ends were trimmed by 4 bases and 0 bases, with 10 bases remaining between them. DNA of the CDR3: TGTGCCAGCAGCTACTACACCAGCTCCTACGAGCAGTACTTC. This gives the protein CASSYYTSSYEQYF.

V gene TRBV11-2 combines with J gene TRBJ1-3, with D possibly matching TRBD1 (5 bases). V was clipped by 5 bases and J by 0 bases, with 11 bases between them. Germline assignment: CDR1 SGHAT and CDR2 FQNNGV. The length of the CDR3 is 15 residues. In DNA, the CDR3 is TGTGCCAGCAGCACCGACAGTGTCTCTGGAAACACCATATATTTT. It encodes CASSTDSVSGNTIYF.

The chain is built from TRBV18 and TRBJ1-4; the match to TRBD1 covers 7 bases. J lost 7 bases, V lost 5 bases, and 7 bases had no gene match. The CDR3 runs 14 residues. In germline, CDR1 is KGHSH, CDR2 LQKENI. The CDR3 reads CASSSGTALEKLFF. DNA of the CDR3: TGTGCCAGCTCATCCGGGACAGCTCTTGAAAAACTGTTTTTT.

This clone appeared a single time. The gene calls are TRBV5-1 and TRBJ2-6; TRBD1 agrees at 9 bases. The germline V gene has CDR1 SGHRS and CDR2 YFSETQ. Trimming took 7 bases from V and 4 from J; bases not matched to a gene: 9. The CDR3 contains 16 residues. In DNA form, the CDR3 reads TGCGCCAGCGCCGGGGACAGGGCTGCGGGGGCCAACGTCCTGACTTTC. Amino acid sequence: CASAGDRAAGANVLTF.

The J gene is TRBJ2-5, the V gene TRBV7-2, with 11 bases fitting TRBD1. CDR3 length: 14 residues. Germline loops: CDR1 SGHTA, CDR2 FQGNSA. V dropped 7 bases and J dropped 2; count of bases not matched to a gene: 3. The CDR3 nucleotides read TGTGCCAGCATCCGGGACAGGGGGCAAGAGACCCAGTACTTC. Encoded protein: CASIRDRGQETQYF.

The gene calls are TRBV27 and TRBJ1-4; maybe TRBD1 (6 bases). The V gene's germline CDR1 is MNHEY and CDR2 SMNVEV (reference sequence). Trimming took off 6 bases at V and 8 bases at J, with 19 bases between the two ends. The CDR3 contains 15 residues. The CDR3 coding sequence is TGTGCCAGCAGCCCCGGGGGAGGGGGAAGGGAAAAACTGTTTTTT. It specifies CASSPGGGGREKLFF.

The V gene is TRBV9, the J gene TRBJ2-2, with D maybe TRBD2 (5 bases). The CDR3 length is 16 residues. Germline V CDR1 and CDR2: SGDLS, YYNGEE. Trimming removed 0 bases from V and 3 bases from J, with 12 bases in between. The CDR3 here is CASSVGLPGYTGELFF. The DNA of the CDR3 is TGTGCCAGCAGCGTAGGACTACCTGGGTACACCGGGGAGCTGTTTTTT.

This clone was observed a few times. The V gene is TRBV30, the J gene TRBJ1-6; D is undetermined. This CDR3 region has 15 residues. The germline V gene encodes CDR1 GTSNPN and CDR2 SVGIG (reference sequence). V was trimmed by 0 bases and J by 8 bases, leaving 14 bases between them. The CDR3 loop is CAWSVVRRPDSPLHF. CDR3 DNA sequence: TGTGCCTGGAGTGTAGTTCGGAGACCGGATTCACCCCTCCACTTT.

V is TRBV11-3 and J is TRBJ2-1, with TRBD2 identical over 8 bases. Germline V gene sequence: CDR1 SGHNT, CDR2 YENEEA. The V segment lost 3 bases and the J segment 4 bases; nucleotides outside the gene matches: 5. The CDR3 consists of 15 residues. CDR3 sequence (DNA): TGTGCCAGCAGCTTCCGATTAGCGGGATACAATGAGCAGTTCTTC. Translated: CASSFRLAGYNEQFF.

This clone turned up a few times. The V gene is TRBV6-2 or TRBV6-3, the J gene TRBJ2-1; 8 bases are shared with TRBD2. The junction had 13 bases not matched to a gene; V was cut back by 7 bases and J by 8 bases. This CDR3 is 15 amino acids long. Germline-derived CDR1 and CDR2 are MNHEY and SVGEGT. The CDR3, as DNA: TGTGCCAGCACCCCCGGGCCTAGCGGGCCACATGAGCAGTTCTTC. This gives the protein CASTPGPSGPHEQFF.

V is TRBV19 and J is TRBJ1-2; perhaps TRBD1 as D (5 bases). The CDR3 totals 12 residues. V was clipped by 11 bases and J by 7 bases, with 17 bases between them. Germline CDR1 LNHDA, CDR2 SQIVND (reference sequence). CDR3 sequence reads: CASSHGRVGYTF. The CDR3 DNA is TGTGCCTCAAGTCACGGCAGGGTTGGCTACACCTTC.

The chain joins TRBV6-5 to TRBJ2-7; 9 bases map to TRBD2. The V and J ends lost 7 bases and 1 base, in that order; junction bases with no gene match: 8. The CDR3 is 15 residues long. Germline V gives CDR1 MNHEY, CDR2 SVGAGI. The CDR3 DNA reads as TGTGCCAGCACCACAACTAGCGGGCCTTCCTACGAGCAGTACTTC. It translates to CASTTTSGPSYEQYF.

The chain recombines TRBV2 with TRBJ1-2, with TRBD1 as a possible D gene (6 bases). Germline CDR1 and CDR2: SNHLY and FYNNEI. V dropped 8 bases and J dropped 4 bases, with 17 bases sitting between them. CDR3 size: 14 residues. The CDR3 bases are TGTGCCAGCCGCTCCGGGGGGGGCATCTATGGCTACACCTTC. It yields the protein CASRSGGGIYGYTF. The whole variable domain, filled in from reference TRBV2 and TRBJ1-2, reads EPEVTQTPSHQVTQMGQEVILRCVPISNHLYFYWYRQILGQKVEFLVSFYNNEISEKSEIFDDQFSVERPDGSNFTLKIRSTKLEDSAMYFCASRSGGGIYGYTFGSGTRLTVV.

The chain is built from TRBV7-9 and TRBJ2-7, with TRBD2 identical over 8 bases. With 4 bases clipped from V and 1 base from J, the junction kept 3 bases outside the gene matches. The CDR3 is made up of 14 amino acids. Looked up from germline, CDR1 is SEHNR and CDR2 is FQNEAQ (reference sequence). CDR3 protein: CASSSGTSSYEQYF. DNA for the CDR3: TGTGCCAGCAGCTCCGGGACTAGTTCCTACGAGCAGTACTTC.

The chain joins TRBV30 to TRBJ1-2; D is unresolved. CDR1 GTSNPN and CDR2 SVGIG come from the germline V gene (reference sequence). V lost 7 bases and J 8 bases, leaving 26 bases between the germline ends. The CDR3 spans 15 residues. The CDR3 region is CAFRGAGRMARGYTF. The CDR3 coding sequence is TGTGCCTTCCGGGGAGCGGGCAGGATGGCTAGGGGCTACACCTTC.